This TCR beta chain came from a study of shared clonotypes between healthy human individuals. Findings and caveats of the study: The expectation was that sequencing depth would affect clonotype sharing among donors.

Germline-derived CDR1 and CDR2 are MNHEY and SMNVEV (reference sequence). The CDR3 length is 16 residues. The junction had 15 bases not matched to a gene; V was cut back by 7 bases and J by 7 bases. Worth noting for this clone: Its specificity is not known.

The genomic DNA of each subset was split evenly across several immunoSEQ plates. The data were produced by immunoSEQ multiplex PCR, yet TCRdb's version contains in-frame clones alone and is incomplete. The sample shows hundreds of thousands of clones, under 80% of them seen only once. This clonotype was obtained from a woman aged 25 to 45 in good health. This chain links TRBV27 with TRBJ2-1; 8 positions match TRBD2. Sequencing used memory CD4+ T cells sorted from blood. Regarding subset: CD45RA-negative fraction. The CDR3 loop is CASIQRGGTSSNEQFF. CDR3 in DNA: TGTGCCAGCATCCAACGGGGGGGGACTAGTAGTAATGAGCAGTTCTTC.